These 18 T cell receptor beta chains were sequenced from one sample in a study of T cells after yellow fever vaccination. TCRdb re-derived calls from the 5' RACE reads in MiXCR, one entry per CDR3 protein. The sample lists approximately 610,000 distinct CDR3 sequences; roughly a sixth were seen once. The sequences come from PBMCs, collected 5 to 6 days after the first yellow fever vaccination. The source of these receptors is a man aged 18 to 29 who received the YFV17D yellow fever vaccine.

The sample holds a few counts of this clonotype. The chain combines TRBV9 with TRBJ2-5; TRBD1 might be the D (5 bases). From germline, CDR1 is SGDLS and CDR2 YYNGEE. The CDR3 contains 14 residues. Trimming shortened V by 0 bases and J by 6 bases, and 12 bases separated the two germline ends. As DNA, the CDR3 is TGTGCCAGCAGCGTAGAAGGTCAGGGAAAGACCCAGTACTTC. Translated: CASSVEGQGKTQYF.

This clonotype appeared many times. The chain recombines TRBV4-3 with TRBJ2-3; D perhaps matches TRBD2 (6 bases). The CDR3 totals 16 residues. Looked up from germline, CDR1 is LGHNA and CDR2 is YSLEER. V lost 0 bases and J 1 base, leaving 11 bases between the germline ends. As DNA, the CDR3 is TGCGCCAGCAGCCAAGATGGGGGGAGAGGCACAGATACGCAGTATTTT. Amino acids: CASSQDGGRGTDTQYF.

Only a few counts were recorded for this clonotype. V and J are TRBV25-1 and TRBJ2-5, with 7 nucleotides matching TRBD2. The CDR3 consists of 14 residues. Germline V gene sequence: CDR1 MGHDK, CDR2 SYGVNS. Germline trimming cut 6 bases from V and 5 bases from J; bases unmatched to any gene: 9. The CDR3 sequence: CASSPAGAMETQYF. The CDR3 nucleotides are TGTGCCAGCAGCCCTGCGGGAGCGATGGAGACCCAGTACTTC.

The rearrangement joins TRBV18 to TRBJ2-3; a possible D gene is TRBD2 (5 bases). This CDR3 is built from 18 residues. In germline, CDR1 is KGHSH, CDR2 LQKENI. V lost 6 bases and J 6 bases, leaving 28 bases between the germline ends. The CDR3 loop is CASSISLSPSRVGDTQYF. CDR3 DNA: TGTGCCAGCTCGATCAGCCTTAGTCCATCGAGGGTTGGGGATACGCAGTATTTT.

A few counts support this clonotype. The chain links TRBV5-1 to TRBJ2-3; D remains ambiguous. Trimming cost V 4 bases and J 13 bases, with 19 bases left between them. This CDR3 has 13 amino acids. The germline V gene encodes CDR1 SGHRS and CDR2 YFSETQ. The CDR3 sequence is CASSLDNTVEKYF. In DNA, the CDR3 is TGCGCCAGCAGCCTGGATAACACGGTTGAGAAGTATTTT.

This chain joins TRBV4-1 and TRBJ2-2; D remains unclear. V shed 2 bases and J shed 6 bases, with 16 bases lying between them. The CDR3 contains 16 residues. Germline V gene data show CDR1 as MGHRA and CDR2 as YSYEKL. This chain's CDR3 is CASSQLARSGAGELFF. For the CDR3, the DNA is TGCGCCAGCAGCCAACTGGCCCGGTCGGGCGCCGGGGAGCTGTTTTTT.

The chain is built from TRBV6-6 and TRBJ2-5; D remains unclear. Germline V gene sequence: CDR1 MNHNY, CDR2 SVGAGI (reference sequence). The CDR3 contains 13 residues. V was trimmed by 4 bases and J by 1 base, leaving 7 bases between them. The CDR3 loop reads CASSSARQETQYF. CDR3 DNA sequence: TGTGCCAGCAGTTCGGCACGCCAAGAGACCCAGTACTTC.

This clonotype has more than one count but fewer than ten. The chain carries TRBV12-3 or TRBV12-4 and TRBJ2-7; D is perhaps TRBD2 (7 bases). The V end was cut by 8 bases, the J end by 5 bases, with 22 bases between. The length of the CDR3 is 15 residues. The CDR3 loop reads CASPRRGAPQDEQYF. The CDR3 bases are TGTGCCAGCCCCCGCCGGGGGGCCCCACAAGACGAGCAGTACTTC.

The chain's CDR3 is CASSVDSYEQYV. The CDR3 nucleotides read TGTGCCAGCAGCGTAGATTCCTACGAGCAGTACGTC. The V gene is TRBV9, the J gene TRBJ2-7, with D hard to call. Per the germline V gene, CDR1 is SGDLS and CDR2 is YYNGEE. Trimming removed 0 bases at V and 1 base at J, with 2 bases between. The CDR3 is made up of 12 amino acids.

This clonotype was seen a few times. The chain links TRBV12-3 or TRBV12-4 to TRBJ2-1, with 9 bases matching TRBD2. The CDR3 is made up of 14 amino acids. The V segment lost 4 bases and the J segment 9 bases; nucleotides outside the gene matches: 7. The CDR3 DNA reads as TGTGCCAGCAGTTCTATAGCGGGGGATGGTGAGCAGTTCTTC. This gives the protein CASSSIAGDGEQFF.

There are many counts of this clonotype. V gene TRBV5-1 combines with J gene TRBJ2-6, with a tentative D call TRBD1 (6 bases). CDR3 length equals 15 residues. V lost 4 bases and J 3 bases, leaving 11 bases between the germline ends. CDR1 and CDR2 from the germline V gene are SGHRS and YFSETQ. CDR3 DNA: TGCGCCAGCAGCAAACACAGGGATGGGGCCAACGTCCTGACTTTC. Its protein product is CASSKHRDGANVLTF.

The V gene is TRBV5-1, the J gene TRBJ2-5, with 7 bases lining up with TRBD2. CDR1 SGHRS and CDR2 YFSETQ come from the germline V gene. The CDR3 is 16 amino acids. With V trimmed by 2 bases and J by 2 bases, 9 bases remained unmatched. The CDR3 here is CASSFNPGGTQETQYF. CDR3 DNA: TGCGCCAGCAGCTTTAATCCGGGGGGAACACAAGAGACCCAGTACTTC.

This clonotype was counted between two and nine times. The chain is built from TRBV12-3 or TRBV12-4 and TRBJ2-7, with a weak D call TRBD1 (6 bases). The CDR3 runs 13 residues. Trimming cost V 6 bases and J 3 bases, with 12 bases left between them. The CDR3 region is CASSPGTLYEQYF. CDR3 sequence (DNA): TGTGCCAGCAGCCCCGGGACACTCTACGAGCAGTACTTC.

Many counts were recorded for this clonotype. The CDR3 DNA sequence: TGTGCCAGCAGCCCTGGGAGCACAGATACGCAGTATTTT. Translated, it gives CASSPGSTDTQYF. The J gene is TRBJ2-3, the V gene TRBV7-6; D is uncertain. There are 13 residues in the CDR3. CDR1 and CDR2 from the germline V gene are SGHVS and FNYEAQ. V was cut by 5 bases and J by 0 bases, with 6 bases left in between.

This clonotype has more than one count but fewer than ten. The chain couples TRBV7-8 to TRBJ2-1; 7 bases are a match to TRBD2. J was trimmed by 4 bases and V by 5 bases; bases with no gene match: 8. Germline values: CDR1 SGHVS, CDR2 FQNEAQ. The CDR3 totals 15 residues. As DNA, the CDR3 is TGTGCCAGCAGCCCCGCAGCGGGAACATACAATGAGCAGTTCTTC. Protein sequence: CASSPAAGTYNEQFF.

This clonotype was found a few times. The chain has TRBV11-2 and TRBJ2-2, with TRBD1 matching over 8 bases. CDR3 length: 18 residues. Germline loops: CDR1 SGHAT, CDR2 FQNNGV. After removal of 3 bases from V and 1 base from J, the junction contained 10 bases not matched to a gene. The CDR3 nucleotides read TGTGCCAGCAGCTTGAGGACAGGGATACTATTGAACACCGGGGAGCTGTTTTTT. Its translation: CASSLRTGILLNTGELFF.

The gene calls are TRBV14 and TRBJ1-2; D not certain. This CDR3 is 14 amino acids long. The germline gives CDR1 SGHDN, CDR2 FVKESK. Trimming removed 3 bases at V and 5 bases at J, with 13 bases between. The CDR3 nucleotides read TGTGCCAGCAGCCACACATTGGGGATTTATGGCTACACCTTC. This codes for CASSHTLGIYGYTF.

The table lists this clonotype with a few counts. The chain joins TRBV27 to TRBJ1-1, with D possibly TRBD1 on 6 matching bases. The V gene lost 6 bases and the J gene lost 6 bases, with 14 bases spanning the gap. Per germline, CDR1 MNHEY and CDR2 SMNVEV (reference sequence). The CDR3 is 13 amino acids. This CDR3 reads CASSEQGQAEAFF. CDR3 coding DNA: TGTGCCAGCAGCGAGCAGGGGCAAGCTGAAGCTTTCTTT.